This entry lists 8 T cell receptor beta chains sequenced from one sample in a study of T cell responses to AZD1222 COVID-19 vaccine. Only in-frame clones appear in the TCRdb table, and some are missing; sequencing was by immunoSEQ multiplex PCR. The profile shows 110,000 to 150,000 clones, under 95% of them singletons. The sequences come from peripheral blood, collected 28 days after the second AZD1222 dose. The receptors were sampled from an adult who received the AZD1222 COVID-19 vaccine.

The genes are TRBV24-1 and TRBJ2-1, with D possibly being TRBD2 (6 bases). Trimming removed 5 bases from V and 6 bases from J, with 22 bases in between. The germline V gene encodes CDR1 KGHDR and CDR2 SFDVKD. CDR3 length equals 17 residues. CDR3 sequence reads: CATSAGTGDIHFNEQFF. DNA for the CDR3: TGTGCCACCAGTGCGGGTACGGGAGACATCCATTTCAATGAGCAGTTCTTC.

The rearrangement uses TRBV7-6 and TRBJ2-1; D is possibly TRBD2 (7 bases). The CDR3 spans 15 residues. The germline V gene has CDR1 SGHVS and CDR2 FNYEAQ. Trimming removed 5 bases from V and 6 bases from J, with 17 bases in between. For the CDR3, the DNA is TGTGCCAGCAGCCGATTGAGCGGGGACACCAATGAGCAGTTCTTC. As protein: CASSRLSGDTNEQFF.

This chain links TRBV7-3 with TRBJ1-2; D uncertain. V lost 0 bases and J lost 0, with 26 bases in between. Germline V gene sequence: CDR1 SGHTA, CDR2 FQGTGA. The CDR3 is 21 residues long. CDR3 nucleotides: TGTGCCAGCAGCTTAACGTGGTTCGAGGGTAAACCCCCAAAAACTAACTATGGCTACACCTTC. This sequence encodes CASSLTWFEGKPPKTNYGYTF. Full variable domain (remainder filled in from reference TRBV7-3 and TRBJ1-2): GAGVSQTPSNKVTEKGKYVELRCDPISGHTALYWYRQSLGQGPEFLIYFQGTGAADDSGLPNDRFFAVRPEGSVSTLKIQRTERGDSAVYLCASSLTWFEGKPPKTNYGYTFGSGTRLTVV.

The chain links TRBV2 to TRBJ2-7, with TRBD1 identical over 7 bases. CDR1 is SNHLY, CDR2 FYNNEI, per germline. The CDR3 is made up of 14 amino acids. Trimming took 5 bases from V and 2 from J; bases not matched to a gene: 6. As DNA, the CDR3 is TGTGCCAGCAGTCTCAGGGGGACCCCCTACGAGCAGTACTTC. Translating gives CASSLRGTPYEQYF.

This clone is a singleton in its sample. The J gene is TRBJ1-1, the V gene TRBV25-1, with TRBD1 identical over 10 bases. The CDR3 totals 15 residues. Trimming took 8 bases from V and 5 from J; bases not matched to a gene: 11. Germline V gene data show CDR1 as MGHDK and CDR2 as SYGVNS. The CDR3, as DNA: TGTGCCAGCCGTCCCGGGACAGGGGCGGGTACTGAAGCTTTCTTT. Its translation is CASRPGTGAGTEAFF.

The chain couples TRBV6-1 to TRBJ2-1; D is unclear. CDR1 and CDR2 from the germline V gene are MNHNS and SASEGT. V dropped 2 bases and J dropped 14 bases, with 7 bases sitting between them. This CDR3 is built from 10 residues. CDR3 loop: CASSELSKFF. The CDR3 DNA reads TGTGCCAGCAGTGAATTAAGTAAGTTCTTC.

V gene TRBV7-8 combines with J gene TRBJ2-1, with a tentative D call TRBD2 (6 bases). The CDR3 is 15 amino acids. V lost 1 base and J 4 bases, leaving 11 bases between the germline ends. Germline V gene lookup returns CDR1 SGHVS and CDR2 FQNEAQ. CDR3 sequence: CASSLGSGLYNEQFF. In nucleotides, the CDR3 is TGTGCCAGCAGCTTAGGGTCAGGACTATACAATGAGCAGTTCTTC.

The chain combines TRBV19 with TRBJ1-1; no definite D call. This CDR3 has 16 residues. V lost 2 bases, J lost 2 bases, and 15 bases lay in between. Per the germline V gene, CDR1 is LNHDA and CDR2 is SQIVND (reference sequence). CDR3 bases: TGTGCCAGTAGTATAAAAGGGAACGCCCCCAACACTGAAGCTTTCTTT. Protein sequence: CASSIKGNAPNTEAFF. Complete variable domain (other parts from reference TRBV19 and TRBJ1-1): DGGITQSPKYLFRKEGQNVTLSCEQNLNHDAMYWYRQDPGQGLRLIYYSQIVNDFQKGDIAEGYSVSREKKESFPLTVTSAQKNPTAFYLCASSIKGNAPNTEAFFGQGTRLTVV.